The 30 T cell receptor beta chains below come from one sample, sequenced in a study of OX40 agonist ivuxolimab in advanced cancers. TCRdb's table, derived via immunoSEQ multiplex PCR, lists solely in-frame clones and lacks some. This table has around 75,000 clones, approximately 89% appearing once. The sample here was CD4+ or CD8+ T cells sorted from blood, taken in a trial of the OX40 agonist ivuxolimab. The receptors stem from an adult with an advanced solid tumor such as melanoma, head and neck, liver or kidney cancer.

The V and J genes are TRBV10-3 and TRBJ1-2; no clear D. Germline CDR1 reads ENHRY; CDR2 reads SYGVKD. The V and J ends lost 3 bases and 4 bases respectively, with 6 bases between them. CDR3 size: 12 residues. The CDR3 coding sequence is TGTGCCATCAGTGAAGTGCTCTATGGCTACACCTTC. This gives the protein CAISEVLYGYTF.

The V call is TRBV6-1, the J call TRBJ2-1; a weak D match, TRBD2 (7 bases). The CDR3 consists of 16 residues. Germline V gives CDR1 MNHNS, CDR2 SASEGT. V lost 1 base and J lost 6, with 16 bases in between. The CDR3 sequence is CASSEGGGLRANEQFF. The DNA for the CDR3 is TGTGCCAGCAGTGAAGGGGGGGGCCTGAGGGCCAATGAGCAGTTCTTC.

V usage is TRBV19 and J usage is TRBJ2-1, with D possibly TRBD1 on 6 matching bases. V lost 6 bases, J lost 1 base, and 13 bases lay in between. In germline, CDR1 is LNHDA, CDR2 SQIVND (reference sequence). The CDR3 has 15 residues. Here the CDR3 DNA reads TGTGCCAGTAGAATAAGACAGGATTCCTACAATGAGCAGTTCTTC. Translated, it gives CASRIRQDSYNEQFF.

This clone was seen more than once but under ten times. CDR3 in DNA: TGTGCCAGCAGCTTAGCGCGGACAACAGGGGAAGCTTTCTTT. Protein product: CASSLARTTGEAFF. This rearrangement joins TRBV7-6 to TRBJ1-1; D is possibly TRBD1 (6 bases). CDR3 size: 14 residues. CDR1 is SGHVS, CDR2 FNYEAQ, per germline. Between the trimmed V and J ends, which lost 0 bases and 8 bases, there was a span of 13 bases.

The gene calls are TRBV5-1 and TRBJ1-2; D possibly corresponds to TRBD1 (5 bases). Trimming removed 0 bases from V and 6 bases from J, with 15 bases in between. The CDR3 is made up of 15 amino acids. The V gene's germline CDR1 is SGHRS and CDR2 YFSETQ. CDR3 nucleotide sequence: TGCGCCAGCAGCTTGGGACCGGCAGGGCAGAATGGCTACACCTTC. Translation: CASSLGPAGQNGYTF.

This clone was found once. The chain carries TRBV19 and TRBJ2-7; 8 nucleotides line up with TRBD2. The V gene's germline CDR1 is LNHDA and CDR2 SQIVND (reference sequence). V was pared by 1 base and J by 2 bases, with 10 bases of the junction left unmatched. This CDR3 has 17 amino acids. For the CDR3, the DNA is TGTGCCAGTAGTATAGCGGGGGGGCAGGGTGGACCCTACGAGCAGTACTTC. Translating it yields CASSIAGGQGGPYEQYF.

The rearrangement links TRBV19 to TRBJ1-2, with 7 bases lining up with TRBD1. Germline lookup yields CDR1 LNHDA and CDR2 SQIVND (reference sequence). This CDR3 has 11 amino acids. V shed 6 bases and J 8 bases; nucleotides not matched to a gene: 3. The CDR3: CASSQGGGYTF. In DNA form, the CDR3 reads TGTGCCAGTAGCCAGGGGGGAGGCTACACCTTC.

Remarks on this clone: The identical CDR3 is also encoded by other nucleotide sequences in the sample. The chain combines TRBV5-1 with TRBJ1-5; no firm D call. Trimming took off 4 bases at V and 0 bases at J, with 11 bases between the two ends. The germline CDR1 and CDR2 sequences are SGHRS and YFSETQ. The CDR3 sequence is 15 residues long. CDR3 in amino acids: CASSEGSDSNQPQHF. The CDR3 DNA is TGCGCCAGCAGCGAGGGATCGGATAGCAATCAGCCCCAGCATTTT.

This clone was counted once. This sequence joins TRBV29-1 and TRBJ1-1; possible D gene TRBD1, 5 bases. Germline loops: CDR1 SQVTM, CDR2 ANQGSEA. CDR3 length: 13 amino acids. V gave up 8 bases and J gave up 1 base, with 14 bases separating them. CDR3 nucleotides: TGCAGCACCTCCTGGGACGGGAACACTGAAGCTTTCTTT. It translates to CSTSWDGNTEAFF.

The CDR3 protein is CASSLGSQGQAFF. CDR3 nucleotides: TGCGCCAGCAGCTTGGGTTCCCAGGGCCAAGCTTTCTTT. The rearrangement links TRBV5-1 to TRBJ1-1; D is perhaps TRBD1 (5 bases). The CDR3 is 13 amino acids. Germline assignment: CDR1 SGHRS and CDR2 YFSETQ. Trimming stripped 0 bases from V and 9 bases from J, with 12 bases between.

This sequence joins TRBV10-3 and TRBJ2-3; D may be TRBD2 (5 bases). Trimming took 2 bases from V and 1 from J, leaving 7 bases between them. There are 14 residues in the CDR3. Per germline, CDR1 ENHRY and CDR2 SYGVKD. CDR3 nucleotide sequence: TGTGCCATCAGTGAGAGGACTGGCACAGATACGCAGTATTTT. Its translation is CAISERTGTDTQYF.

The rearrangement uses TRBV19 and TRBJ1-2; D possibly corresponds to TRBD1 (6 bases). The CDR3 runs 13 residues. With 7 bases removed from V and 3 bases from J, the gap between germline ends came to 12 bases. CDR1 LNHDA and CDR2 SQIVND come from the germline V gene (reference sequence). The CDR3 bases are TGTGCCAGTATGGCAGGGGACGACTATGGCTACACCTTC. Amino acids: CASMAGDDYGYTF.

J is TRBJ2-5 and V is TRBV2; D is ambiguous. The germline CDR1 and CDR2 sequences are SNHLY and FYNNEI. The CDR3 contains 14 residues. V lost 2 bases to trimming and J lost 4 bases, with 11 bases between them. In DNA, the CDR3 is TGTGCCAGCAGTGAACTGGCTAGGTCAGAGACCCAGTACTTC. Its protein product is CASSELARSETQYF.

The genes are TRBV7-9 and TRBJ1-1, with 10 bases matching TRBD1. The CDR3 spans 13 residues. V lost 4 bases, J lost 5 bases, and 1 base stayed unmatched. Germline V CDR1 and CDR2: SEHNR, FQNEAQ (reference sequence). CDR3 DNA: TGTGCCAGCAGCTGGACAGGGGGTACTGAAGCTTTCTTT. It encodes CASSWTGGTEAFF.

V gene TRBV5-1 combines with J gene TRBJ2-5, with D tentatively TRBD1 (5 bases). The V end was cut by 0 bases, the J end by 1 base, with 7 bases between. The germline V gene has CDR1 SGHRS and CDR2 YFSETQ. This CDR3 contains 14 residues. The CDR3 DNA follows: TGCGCCAGCAGCTTGGGGACACCCCAAGAGACCCAGTACTTC. Residues: CASSLGTPQETQYF.

The chain combines TRBV29-1 with TRBJ2-3; 14 nucleotides match TRBD2. The CDR3 is 15 amino acids. The V and J ends lost 8 bases and 2 bases, in that order; junction bases with no gene match: 6. The germline V gene encodes CDR1 SQVTM and CDR2 ANQGSEA. The CDR3 is CSPLGLAGDTDTQYF. The CDR3 DNA is TGCAGCCCCTTGGGACTAGCGGGAGACACAGATACGCAGTATTTT.

This chain connects TRBV30 to TRBJ1-1; the match to TRBD1 covers 12 bases. The V gene end was trimmed by 3 bases and the J gene end by 6 bases; junction bases not matched to a gene: 5. The CDR3 runs to 14 residues. Germline V gene sequence: CDR1 GTSNPN, CDR2 SVGIG (reference sequence). The CDR3 region is CAWRGQGAGAEAFF. CDR3 DNA: TGTGCCTGGAGGGGACAGGGGGCAGGGGCTGAAGCTTTCTTT.

This clone was observed a single time. The rearrangement links TRBV11-2 to TRBJ2-5; no definite D call. Trimming took 6 bases from V and 2 from J, leaving 13 bases between them. The length of the CDR3 is 14 residues. CDR1 and CDR2 from the germline V gene are SGHAT and FQNNGV. CDR3 nucleotides: TGTGCCAGCAGTCCCTTCCATACACAAGAGACCCAGTACTTC. Translating it yields CASSPFHTQETQYF.

The chain joins TRBV14 to TRBJ1-1; D gene uncertain. V was trimmed by 4 bases and J by 2 bases, leaving 8 bases between them. Germline V gene lookup returns CDR1 SGHDN and CDR2 FVKESK. The CDR3 is 13 amino acids. The CDR3 DNA reads as TGTGCCAGCAGCCTCCCAGACAACACTGAAGCTTTCTTT. Translated: CASSLPDNTEAFF. Full variable domain (remainder filled in from reference TRBV14 and TRBJ1-1): EAGVTQFPSHSVIEKGQTVTLRCDPISGHDNLYWYRRVMGKEIKFLLHFVKESKQDESGMPNNRFLAERTGGTYSTLKVQPAELEDSGVYFCASSLPDNTEAFFGQGTRLTVV.

V is TRBV5-1 and J is TRBJ1-2; maybe TRBD1 (5 bases). Germline CDR1 reads SGHRS; CDR2 reads YFSETQ. The CDR3 extends over 15 amino acids. Trimming removed 0 bases from V and 8 bases from J, with 17 bases in between. The CDR3 reads CASSLGGTVERGYTF. As DNA, the CDR3 is TGCGCCAGCAGCTTGGGGGGGACGGTAGAGCGCGGCTACACCTTC.

The chain combines TRBV5-1 with TRBJ2-1; D is unresolved. This CDR3 region has 13 residues. Germline V CDR1 and CDR2: SGHRS, YFSETQ. V lost 1 base, J lost 4 bases, and 6 bases lay in between. CDR3 nucleotide sequence: TGCGCCAGCAGCTTGTCGACTTACAATGAGCAGTTCTTC. It specifies CASSLSTYNEQFF.

The V gene is TRBV6-6, the J gene TRBJ2-5, with D unresolved. V lost 0 bases and J 5 bases, leaving 10 bases between the germline ends. CDR1 is MNHNY, CDR2 SVGAGI, per germline (reference sequence). The CDR3 sequence is 14 residues long. In nucleotides, the CDR3 is TGTGCCAGCAGTTACTCGATGTCCCGTGAGACCCAGTACTTC. As protein: CASSYSMSRETQYF.

V and J are TRBV2 and TRBJ1-2; tentative D call: TRBD1 (5 bases). Germline V lookup: CDR1 SNHLY, CDR2 FYNNEI. The CDR3 length is 14 residues. The V gene lost 3 bases and the J gene lost 4 bases, with 12 bases spanning the gap. In nucleotides, the CDR3 is TGTGCCAGCAGTGATGGGGGAGGGCCCTATGGCTACACCTTC. This codes for CASSDGGGPYGYTF.

This clone was seen a handful of times. V usage is TRBV5-1 and J usage is TRBJ2-5, with 7 nucleotides matching TRBD1. Germline assignment: CDR1 SGHRS and CDR2 YFSETQ. The CDR3 sequence is 14 residues long. Trimming removed 5 bases from V and 3 bases from J; junction bases left unmatched: 7. The CDR3, as DNA: TGCGCCAGCAGTTCCGCCGGGACAGAAGAGACCCAGTACTTC. Protein product: CASSSAGTEETQYF. Filled out from reference TRBV5-1 and TRBJ2-5, the complete variable domain reads KAGVTQTPRYLIKTRGQQVTLSCSPISGHRSVSWYQQTPGQGLQFLFEYFSETQRNKGNFPGRFSGRQFSNSRSEMNVSTLELGDSALYLCASSSAGTEETQYFGPGTRLLVL.

V usage is TRBV7-2 and J usage is TRBJ1-4; D is unresolved. Per the germline V gene, CDR1 is SGHTA and CDR2 is FQGNSA. The CDR3 spans 13 residues. V was clipped by 4 bases and J by 11 bases, with 14 bases between them. In nucleotides, the CDR3 is TGTGCCAGCAGCTCCCTAGACGTAGGGAAACTGTTTTTT. As protein: CASSSLDVGKLFF. Together with reference TRBV7-2 and TRBJ1-4, the CDR3 gives the full variable domain: GAGVSQSPSNKVTEKGKDVELRCDPISGHTALYWYRQSLGQGLEFLIYFQGNSAPDKSGLPSDRFSAERTGGSVSTLTIQRTQQEDSAVYLCASSSLDVGKLFFGSGTQLSVL.

This clone occurred once. The chain couples TRBV7-6 to TRBJ2-3, with TRBD2 as a possible D gene (6 bases). The length of the CDR3 is 16 residues. V lost 2 bases and J lost 0, with 12 bases in between. Germline loops: CDR1 SGHVS, CDR2 FNYEAQ. CDR3 sequence: CASSLRPSASTDTQYF. The CDR3 DNA reads TGTGCCAGCAGCTTACGGCCTAGCGCCAGCACAGATACGCAGTATTTT.

The V gene is TRBV2, the J gene TRBJ1-1; 7 nucleotides line up with TRBD1. V lost 4 bases and J lost 1; bases outside the gene matches: 3. Germline V gene lookup returns CDR1 SNHLY and CDR2 FYNNEI. This CDR3 contains 14 residues. CDR3: CASSVDRENTEAFF. The CDR3 DNA reads TGTGCCAGCAGTGTTGACAGGGAGAACACTGAAGCTTTCTTT.

This clone was seen just once. The chain joins TRBV5-8 to TRBJ2-7; no reliable D call. Germline V gives CDR1 SGHTS, CDR2 YDEGEE. Trimming took 4 bases from V and 3 from J, leaving 14 bases between them. The CDR3 consists of 14 residues. The CDR3, as DNA: TGTGCCAGCAGCCAGCGTTTACAGATCTACGAGCAGTACTTC. The encoded protein is CASSQRLQIYEQYF.

The chain is built from TRBV9 and TRBJ2-7, with a weak D call TRBD2 (5 bases). Germline-derived CDR1 and CDR2 are SGDLS and YYNGEE. CDR3 length equals 12 residues. Between the trimmed V and J ends, which lost 1 base and 3 bases, there was a span of 5 bases. Here the CDR3 DNA reads TGTGCCAGCAGCGTAAGCGGCTACGAGCAGTACTTC. Residues: CASSVSGYEQYF.

The chain carries TRBV11-2 and TRBJ2-5, with D possibly being TRBD2 (6 bases). V gave up 5 bases and J gave up 7 bases, with 20 bases separating them. CDR3 length: 15 amino acids. From germline, CDR1 is SGHAT and CDR2 FQNNGV. The CDR3 coding sequence is TGTGCCAGCAGCCCGGCGGTTGGCGGGGCCGGGACCCAGTACTTC. Residues: CASSPAVGGAGTQYF.